Listed below are T cell receptor beta chains from one sample, sequenced in a study of T cells expressing NK-cell markers. TCRdb processed the 5' RACE reads again and assigns one entry to each CDR3 protein, with no DNA. The sample is made up of fewer than 400,000 distinct CDR3 sequences, and the top ten hold roughly 5.2% of it. The sequenced sample was blood T cells: a sorted CD56 or NKG2C T cell subset, CD4+ or CD8+ T cells, or bulk PBMC T cells (not recorded which). Receptors originate from a man aged 18-75 years in good health. CDR3s include the opening cysteine and the closing phenylalanine or tryptophan.

TRBJ2-1	TRBV25-1	CASSEVSQGKQFF
TRBJ2-3	TRBV20-1	CSASDSGGIQDTQYF
TRBJ2-5	TRBV2	CASKRLRRGDETQYF
TRBJ2-5	TRBV18	CASSPALGLAAGETQYF
TRBJ1-6	TRBV6-1	CASSAGDGIGSPLHF
TRBJ2-3	TRBV18	CASSNGQGDTDTQYF
TRBJ2-7	TRBV12-3/TRBV12-4	CASRGPGQGAYEQYF
TRBJ2-3	TRBV18	CASSPDDRITDTQYF
TRBJ1-1	TRBV6-1	CASSEERVLNTEAFF
TRBJ2-7	TRBV7-9	CASSFAGRSGEQYF
TRBJ2-2	TRBV5-1	CASSVSGGSTGELFF
TRBJ2-2	TRBV6-1	CASTPAGVGTGELFF
TRBJ1-4	TRBV30	CAWGRIKEKLFF
TRBJ2-1	TRBV12-3/TRBV12-4	CASSSRQGDEQFF
TRBJ2-5	TRBV20-1	CSGTPLRGLRETQYF
TRBJ2-7	TRBV12-5	CASGLVLSGLYEQYF
TRBJ2-1	TRBV7-9	CASSRPPRNEQFF
TRBJ2-1	TRBV29-1	CSVDSGGLISYNEQFF
TRBJ1-1	TRBV20-1	CSGRRQGSTEAFF
TRBJ1-1	TRBV6-6	CASSSISGAEAFF
TRBJ2-1	TRBV6-1	CASRWTAVYNEQFF
TRBJ1-6	TRBV30	CAWQQGYNSPLHF
TRBJ1-2	TRBV9	CASSARGTGGVYGYTF
TRBJ2-1	TRBV6-1	CASSWDRANNEQFF
TRBJ2-2	TRBV10-3	CAISEGDKDAGELFF
TRBJ2-1	TRBV9	CASSVGQVNNEQFF
TRBJ2-3	TRBV11-2	CASSFGGRRNTQYF
TRBJ2-3	TRBV7-9	CASSFVTTRGVTDTQYF
TRBJ1-5	TRBV7-2	CASSTSPEQPQHF
TRBJ2-7	TRBV6-5	CASISRGGMREQYF
TRBJ1-2	TRBV7-2	CASSLSVQTNYGYTF
TRBJ2-7	TRBV15	CATSRDGGADYEQYF
TRBJ2-7	TRBV3-1	CASSPGGPPYEQYF
TRBJ1-1	TRBV2	CASKGGSRAFF
TRBJ2-7	TRBV6-1	CAGGGQNAYEQYF
TRBJ2-6	TRBV12-3/TRBV12-4	CASSLALASGANVLTF
TRBJ2-5	TRBV4-2	CASSHAGGVQETQYF
TRBJ1-1	TRBV11-2	CASSLTYKAEAFF
TRBJ2-3	TRBV7-8	CASSFQVADTQYF
TRBJ1-2	TRBV7-2	CASSLMEFGYGYTF